This entry features one T cell receptor (beta chain) sequence. This record belongs to a study of blood T cell repertoires in COVID-19. The data were produced by immunoSEQ multiplex PCR, yet TCRdb's version contains in-frame clones alone and is incomplete. The sample lists approximately 330,000 clones, over 85% occurring once. Germline-derived CDR1 and CDR2 are ENHRY and SYGVKD. This CDR3 spans 15 amino acids. Trimming stripped 3 bases from V and 2 bases from J, with 14 bases between. Material: PBMCs or T cells enriched from blood (not recorded which). The rearrangement links TRBV10-3 to TRBJ2-7, with D possibly being TRBD1 (6 bases). The receptor was isolated from a woman aged 25 to 39 who had recovered from COVID-19. DNA for the CDR3: TGTGCCATCAGTGACTCACAGGGTATCACCTACGAGCAGTACTTC. It translates to CAISDSQGITYEQYF.